Listed here are 5 T cell receptor beta chains from one sample, sequenced in a study of cytomegalovirus exposure and HLA in healthy donors. Here immunoSEQ multiplex PCR was the method, and the copy in TCRdb shows in-frame clones only, minus some. Of some 180,000 clones listed, about 81% were seen once; the top ten hold around 1.2%. Sequenced material: PBMCs. All receptors derive from a woman aged 30 to 39 in good health and CMV-seronegative.

The chain uses TRBV28 and TRBJ2-1; D may be TRBD2 (5 bases). Looked up from germline, CDR1 is MDHEN and CDR2 is SYDVKM. This CDR3 spans 16 amino acids. Trimming removed 4 bases at V and 1 base at J, with 14 bases between. CDR3 in DNA: TGTGCCAGCAGTTCCCTGAGCGGAGGATCCTACAATGAGCAGTTCTTC. It is translated as CASSSLSGGSYNEQFF.

The chain employs TRBV2 and TRBJ1-5; D gene ambiguous. Trimming cost V 4 bases and J 3 bases, with 10 bases left between them. Per the germline V gene, CDR1 is SNHLY and CDR2 is FYNNEI. This CDR3 region has 14 residues. The CDR3 reads CASSGSGVNQPQHF. The CDR3 DNA is TGTGCCAGCAGTGGATCGGGAGTCAATCAGCCCCAGCATTTT.

V is TRBV21-1 and J is TRBJ1-1; TRBD1 is the table's D call and was not checked against the DNA. TRBV21-1 is a known pseudogene. CDR3 length: 15 amino acids. The CDR3 spells CASSKWGTGRTEAFF. The DNA of the CDR3 is TGTGCCAGCAGCAAATGGGGGACAGGGAGGACTGAAGCTTTCTTT.

J is TRBJ1-1 and V is TRBV6-1; D gene ambiguous. This CDR3 spans 14 amino acids. The germline gives CDR1 MNHNS, CDR2 SASEGT. Between the trimmed V and J ends, which lost 7 bases and 4 bases, there was a span of 16 bases. CDR3 protein: CASILPNRGTEAFF. The DNA of the CDR3 is TGTGCCAGCATCCTACCTAACCGGGGCACTGAAGCTTTCTTT.

The chain uses TRBV28 and TRBJ2-4; tentative D call: TRBD2 (5 bases). The length of the CDR3 is 18 residues. Trimming stripped 1 base from V and 0 bases from J, with 16 bases between. The V gene's germline CDR1 is MDHEN and CDR2 SYDVKM. CDR3 sequence reads: CASSLLGSGKLAKNIQYF. CDR3 in DNA: TGTGCCAGCAGTTTATTGGGGAGCGGTAAACTAGCCAAAAACATTCAGTACTTC.